Sequencing of this TCR beta chain was carried out in a study of monozygotic twins with inflammatory bowel disease. The CDR3 consists of 15 residues. Per the germline V gene, CDR1 is SGHTA and CDR2 is FQGNSA. As for this clonotype: What it recognizes is unknown.

TCRdb re-called the 5' RACE reads; one entry per CDR3 protein, DNA not given. The listing records more than 300,000 distinct CDR3 sequences. The study, taken as a whole, reports: Fewer clonotypes were shared with others by IBD patients than by healthy twins, especially with disease activity. IBD-affected twins scored below their healthy co-twins in TCRbeta diversity (inverse Simpson).

The source of this sequence is a human donor with ulcerative colitis or Crohn's disease, or a healthy co-twin of an affected twin (not recorded which). This sequence joins TRBV7-2 and TRBJ1-1. Sequences were obtained from blood. The CDR3 sequence: CASSPRGREDTEAFF.